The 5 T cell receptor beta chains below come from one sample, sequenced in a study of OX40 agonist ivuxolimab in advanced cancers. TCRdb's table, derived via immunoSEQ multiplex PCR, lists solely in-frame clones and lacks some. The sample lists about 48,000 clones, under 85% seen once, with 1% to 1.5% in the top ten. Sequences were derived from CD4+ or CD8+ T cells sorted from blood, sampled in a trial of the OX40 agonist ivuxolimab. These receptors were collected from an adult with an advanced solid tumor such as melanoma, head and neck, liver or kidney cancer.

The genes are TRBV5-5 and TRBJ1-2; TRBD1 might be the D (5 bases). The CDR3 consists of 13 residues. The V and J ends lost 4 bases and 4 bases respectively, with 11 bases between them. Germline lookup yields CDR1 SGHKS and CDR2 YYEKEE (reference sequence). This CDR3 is CASSPLGAYGYTF. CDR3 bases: TGTGCCAGCAGCCCACTTGGGGCCTATGGCTACACCTTC.

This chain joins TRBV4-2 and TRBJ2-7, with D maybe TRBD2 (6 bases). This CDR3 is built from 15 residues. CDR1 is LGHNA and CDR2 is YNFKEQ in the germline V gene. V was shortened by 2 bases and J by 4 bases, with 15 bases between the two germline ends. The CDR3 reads CASSQSGTSTYEQYF. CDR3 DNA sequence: TGTGCCAGCAGCCAATCCGGGACTTCGACTTACGAGCAGTACTTC.

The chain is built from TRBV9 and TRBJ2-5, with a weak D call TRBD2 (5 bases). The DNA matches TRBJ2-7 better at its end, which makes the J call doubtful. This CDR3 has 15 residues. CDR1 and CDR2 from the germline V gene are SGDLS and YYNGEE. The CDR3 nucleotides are TGTGCCAGCAGCGTAGAAGAGGGAAGTAGCTACGAGCAGTACTTC. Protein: CASSVEEGSSYEQYF.

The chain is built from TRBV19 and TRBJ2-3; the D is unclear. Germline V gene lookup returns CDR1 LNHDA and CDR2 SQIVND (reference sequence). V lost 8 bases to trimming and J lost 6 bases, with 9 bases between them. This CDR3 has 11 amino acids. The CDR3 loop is CASGPVDTQYF. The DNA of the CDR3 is TGTGCCAGTGGGCCGGTGGATACGCAGTATTTT.

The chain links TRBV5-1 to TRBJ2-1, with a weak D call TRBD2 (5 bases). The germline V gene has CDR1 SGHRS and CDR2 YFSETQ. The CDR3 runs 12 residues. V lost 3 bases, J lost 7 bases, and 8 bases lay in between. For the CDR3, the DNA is TGCGCCAGCAGCTCGGACTGGAATGAGCAGTTCTTC. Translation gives CASSSDWNEQFF.